The 29 T cell receptor beta chains below come from one sample, sequenced in a study of Graves' ophthalmopathy and Graves' hyperthyroidism. Amplified material comprised TCR beta CDR3 regions derived from RNA transcripts. Second-round multiplex PCR followed a first-round RT-PCR using HTBI primers. TCRdb reprocessed the multiplex PCR reads via MiXCR and lists one record per CDR3 protein. Altogether tens of thousands of distinct CDR3 sequences are present, over 40% being singletons, with the ten largest covering 15% to 20%. Sequencing was performed on peripheral blood. The receptors shown here come from an adult man with Graves' ophthalmopathy.

The chain uses TRBV6-5 and TRBJ2-5; 7 nucleotides match TRBD2. The germline CDR1 and CDR2 sequences are MNHEY and SVGAGI. There are 12 residues in the CDR3. V was pared by 5 bases and J by 7 bases, with 4 bases of the junction left unmatched. The CDR3 DNA is TGTGCCAGCAGTGCTGAGCGGGGGACCCAGTACTTC. Its protein product is CASSAERGTQYF.

This clonotype came up many times. The chain couples TRBV12-3 or TRBV12-4 to TRBJ1-4; TRBD1 aligns across 8 bases. Trimming took 5 bases from V and 0 from J; bases not matched to a gene: 8. The CDR3 loop spans 17 amino acids. The CDR3 loop reads CASSHGQGDPTNEKLFF. As DNA, the CDR3 is TGTGCCAGCAGTCACGGACAGGGAGATCCAACTAATGAAAAACTGTTTTTT.

The rearrangement uses TRBV6-2 or TRBV6-3 and TRBJ2-1; D gene ambiguous. There are 12 residues in the CDR3. Germline assignment: CDR1 MNHEY and CDR2 SVGEGT. The DNA of the CDR3 is TGTGCTAGTACCGGAGACTACAATGAGCAGTTCTTC. Amino acids: CASTGDYNEQFF.

As concerns this clonotype: At one end, the junction sequence differs from germline, possibly due to a read error. The chain employs TRBV7-4 and TRBJ2-2; perhaps TRBD2 as D (5 bases). This CDR3 has 15 residues. CDR1 and CDR2 from the germline V gene are SGHVT and SQSDAQ. CDR3 nucleotide sequence: TGTGCCAGCAGCTTAGGGGGATTGAACACCGGGGAGCTGTTGTTT. It codes for CASSLGGLNTGELLF.

Many counts were recorded for this clonotype. The chain employs TRBV20-1 and TRBJ1-5, with unresolved D. Trimming stripped 0 bases from V and 0 bases from J, with 15 bases between. CDR1 is DFQATT, CDR2 SNEGSKA, per germline (reference sequence). The CDR3 runs 17 residues. The CDR3 DNA reads TGCAGTGCTAGAGACGGGTCAGTTGTTCATAGCAATCAGCCCCAGCATTTT. This sequence encodes CSARDGSVVHSNQPQHF.

The count of this clonotype is one. Being one base from a much bigger clone, this may be a read error. This CDR3 is missing its conserved last phenylalanine or tryptophan, likely due to a read error. The gene calls are TRBV4-1 and TRBJ2-3, with 12 bases matching TRBD1. V shed 3 bases and J 4 bases; nucleotides not matched to a gene: 5. Germline CDR1 MGHRA, CDR2 YSYEKL. The CDR3 contains 16 residues. The CDR3 reads CASSHPGTGGADTQYS. As DNA, the CDR3 is TGCGCCAGCAGCCATCCCGGGACAGGGGGCGCAGATACGCAGTATTCT.

The chain has TRBV6-4 and TRBJ2-2; a possible D gene is TRBD2 (7 bases). With 2 bases removed from V and 16 bases from J, the gap between germline ends came to 20 bases. This CDR3 contains 14 residues. Germline-derived CDR1 and CDR2 are MRHNA and SNTAGT. The CDR3 DNA reads as TGTGCCAGCAGTGACGGGGAGGGCACCGGGGGGCGGTTTTTT. Encoded protein: CASSDGEGTGGRFF.

This clonotype came up many times. The J gene is TRBJ2-1, the V gene TRBV4-3, with D perhaps assigned TRBD1 or TRBD2 (7 bases each). Per the germline V gene, CDR1 is LGHNA and CDR2 is YSLEER. V was cut by 1 base and J by 8 bases, with 21 bases left in between. CDR3 length: 17 amino acids. The CDR3 protein is CASSQGLTGEGRHEQFF. CDR3 in DNA: TGCGCCAGCAGCCAAGGGCTAACAGGGGAGGGAAGGCATGAGCAGTTCTTC.

A single count supports this clonotype. The chain combines TRBV7-9 with TRBJ2-3, with TRBD2 identical over 14 bases. J was trimmed by 3 bases and V by 5 bases; bases with no gene match: 4. There are 16 residues in the CDR3. The germline V gene encodes CDR1 SEHNR and CDR2 FQNEAQ (reference sequence). Here the CDR3 reads CASSRGTSGRTDTQYF. The CDR3 DNA is TGTGCCAGCAGCCGAGGGACTAGCGGGAGAACAGATACGCAGTATTTT. The full variable domain, rest sourced from reference TRBV7-9 and TRBJ2-3, is DTGVSQNPRHKITKRGQNVTFRCDPISEHNRLYWYRQTLGQGPEFLTYFQNEAQLEKSRLLSDRFSAERPKGSFSTLEIQRTEQGDSAMYLCASSRGTSGRTDTQYFGPGTRLTVL.

This clonotype was observed at least ten times. The J gene is TRBJ1-1, the V gene TRBV6-1; a weak D match, TRBD1 (6 bases). Trimming cost V 2 bases and J 4 bases, with 11 bases left between them. The CDR3 spans 14 residues. Germline-derived CDR1 and CDR2 are MNHNS and SASEGT. Here the CDR3 reads CASSEKGGGTEAFF. In DNA, the CDR3 is TGTGCCAGCAGTGAAAAAGGGGGTGGCACTGAAGCTTTCTTT.

This sequence joins TRBV20-1 and TRBJ1-5; TRBD1 agrees at 12 bases. The trim removed 6 bases at V and 7 bases at J, leaving 13 bases unmatched. From germline, CDR1 is DFQATT and CDR2 SNEGSKA (reference sequence). This CDR3 region has 16 residues. CDR3: CSAEPGTGGYEQPQHF. Written as DNA, the CDR3 is TGCAGTGCCGAACCAGGGACAGGGGGCTACGAGCAGCCCCAGCATTTT.

This clonotype has a handful of counts. The chain has TRBV20-1 and TRBJ2-7; D is perhaps TRBD1 (6 bases). CDR3 length: 13 residues. Germline V CDR1 and CDR2: DFQATT, SNEGSKA (reference sequence). The CDR3 DNA reads as TGCAGACCGACCCAGGGGAATGCCTACGAGCAGTACTTC. This codes for CRPTQGNAYEQYF.

The rearrangement joins TRBV7-9 to TRBJ2-3; 13 bases match TRBD2. CDR3 length: 16 residues. The germline CDR1 and CDR2 sequences are SEHNR and FQNEAQ (reference sequence). V gave up 5 bases and J gave up 10 bases; unmatched junction bases: 12. The DNA for the CDR3 is TGTGCCAGCAGCATTACTAGCGGGAGGGCCGATGATGCGCAGTATTTT. This encodes CASSITSGRADDAQYF.

The sample holds many counts of this clonotype. Written as DNA, the CDR3 is TGTGCCAGCAGCGCGCGACAGTCACCAGGCACTGAAGCTTTCTTT. As protein: CASSARQSPGTEAFF. This rearrangement joins TRBV9 to TRBJ1-1; possible D gene TRBD1, 5 bases. CDR3 length: 15 amino acids. Germline lookup yields CDR1 SGDLS and CDR2 YYNGEE. Trimming took 3 bases from V and 4 from J, leaving 16 bases between them.

This clonotype has ten or more counts. This CDR3 is CASSPTVTNEKLFF. The CDR3 coding sequence is TGCGCCAGCAGCCCAACGGTGACTAATGAAAAACTGTTTTTT. The chain employs TRBV5-1 and TRBJ1-4, with D unresolved. The CDR3 covers 14 residues. Per the germline V gene, CDR1 is SGHRS and CDR2 is YFSETQ. V was pared by 4 bases and J by 2 bases, with 9 bases between.

In its sample, this clonotype was seen many times. The gene calls are TRBV11-1 and TRBJ2-7, with 10 positions matching TRBD2. This CDR3 has 19 residues. The junction had 19 bases not matched to a gene; V was cut back by 5 bases and J by 3 bases. Germline loops: CDR1 SGHAT, CDR2 FQDESV (reference sequence). The CDR3 region is CASSPTSGELRTSGYEQYF. DNA of the CDR3: TGTGCCAGCAGCCCTACGTCAGGCGAATTGCGGACTAGCGGCTACGAGCAGTACTTC.

The chain links TRBV7-9 to TRBJ1-2; 9 positions agree with TRBD1. Per germline, CDR1 SEHNR and CDR2 FQNEAQ (reference sequence). The CDR3 covers 13 residues. V shed 8 bases, J shed 4 bases, and the junction held 5 bases outside the gene matches. CDR3: CASGQDRGYGYTF. The CDR3 coding sequence is TGTGCCAGCGGACAGGACAGGGGCTATGGCTACACCTTC.

This clonotype was observed many times. This chain uses TRBV11-2 with TRBJ2-3; 9 positions agree with TRBD2. Germline V gene data show CDR1 as SGHAT and CDR2 as FQNNGV. With V trimmed by 2 bases and J by 5 bases, 8 bases remained unmatched. CDR3 length equals 16 residues. DNA of the CDR3: TGTGCCAGCAGCTTATGGGGCGGGGGGGCAGGAGATACGCAGTATTTT. It encodes CASSLWGGGAGDTQYF.

There are many counts of this clonotype. V and J are TRBV5-6 and TRBJ2-5, with 10 nucleotides matching TRBD1. This CDR3 comprises 16 residues. CDR1 is SGHDT and CDR2 is YYEEEE in the germline V gene. Trimming at V came to 0 bases and at J to 1 base, leaving 3 bases not matched to a gene. The CDR3 protein is CASSLGGQGTQETQYF. The CDR3 DNA reads as TGTGCCAGCAGCTTGGGGGGACAGGGGACCCAAGAGACCCAGTACTTC.

The rearrangement uses TRBV20-1 and TRBJ2-7; D might be TRBD1 (6 bases). CDR3 length: 13 residues. The V gene lost 6 bases and the J gene lost 3 bases, with 15 bases spanning the gap. Germline V gene sequence: CDR1 DFQATT, CDR2 SNEGSKA (reference sequence). CDR3 in DNA: TGCAGTGCAAACCGGGACAACTTCTACGAGCAGTACTTC. Translated: CSANRDNFYEQYF.

The genes are TRBV7-2 and TRBJ2-1; 10 positions match TRBD2. Germline values: CDR1 SGHTA, CDR2 FQGNSA. The CDR3 is 15 amino acids. V lost 5 bases, J lost 5 bases, and 6 bases stayed unmatched. The CDR3 loop reads CASSTPSGGHNEQFF. DNA for the CDR3: TGTGCCAGCAGCACACCTAGCGGGGGACACAATGAGCAGTTCTTC.

The chain couples TRBV7-2 to TRBJ1-5; D is possibly TRBD1 (6 bases). CDR1 is SGHTA, CDR2 FQGNSA, per germline. This CDR3 region has 15 residues. Trimming removed 4 bases at V and 7 bases at J, with 17 bases between. CDR3 residues: CASSSGQGRWQPQHF. The CDR3 nucleotides read TGTGCCAGCAGCTCGGGACAAGGGCGATGGCAGCCCCAGCATTTT.

For this clonotype: The junction does not match germline at one end; this may be a read error. The chain is built from TRBV10-1 and TRBJ2-3, with a tentative D call TRBD1 (9 bases). CDR3 size: 16 residues. Germline loops: CDR1 WNHNN, CDR2 SYGVQD (reference sequence). CDR3 in amino acids: CASSPGGTGRIDTQYF. In DNA form, the CDR3 reads TGCGCCAGCAGTCCGGGAGGGACAGGGAGAATAGATACGCAGTATTTC.

The V gene is TRBV13, the J gene TRBJ2-5; 8 bases line up with TRBD1. The CDR3 length is 16 residues. V trimming: 1 base; J trimming: 0 bases; junction bases outside the gene matches: 4. From germline, CDR1 is PRHDT and CDR2 FYEKMQ (reference sequence). The DNA for the CDR3 is TGTGCCAGCAGCTTAGATAGGACAGGGCACCAAGAGACCCAGTACTTC. As protein: CASSLDRTGHQETQYF.

CDR3 in DNA: TGTGCCTGGAGTAAGGACAGTCCCCGAGATACGCAGTATTTT. Its protein is CAWSKDSPRDTQYF. V is TRBV30 and J is TRBJ2-3; weak D call: TRBD1 (6 bases). Germline CDR1 reads GTSNPN; CDR2 reads SVGIG (reference sequence). V shed 2 bases and J shed 5 bases, with 14 bases lying between them. This CDR3 has 14 residues.

Comments on this clonotype: Germline is not matched at one junction end, which may reflect a read error. V and J are TRBV15 and TRBJ1-1, with a weak D call TRBD1 (5 bases). The CDR3 length is 15 residues. CDR1 and CDR2 from the germline V gene are LNHNV and YYDKDF (reference sequence). The CDR3 nucleotides are TGTGTCACCAGCAGAGGTGTCACCCCCAGGACAGAAGCTTTCTTT. Protein: CVTSRGVTPRTEAFF.

This clonotype was recorded many times. The chain uses TRBV2 and TRBJ2-2; 8 positions match TRBD2. The J segment lost 4 bases and the V segment lost 6 bases, leaving 7 bases of the junction unmatched. The germline CDR1 and CDR2 sequences are SNHLY and FYNNEI. The CDR3 length is 15 residues. The CDR3 spells CASRRQSGGTGELFF. The DNA of the CDR3 is TGTGCCAGCAGGAGGCAGAGCGGGGGCACCGGGGAGCTGTTTTTT.

Many counts were recorded for this clonotype. The chain couples TRBV7-9 to TRBJ2-6; 7 positions agree with TRBD1. CDR3 size: 17 residues. Trimming removed 6 bases from V and 4 bases from J; junction bases left unmatched: 12. Germline V gene data show CDR1 as SEHNR and CDR2 as FQNEAQ (reference sequence). The CDR3 spells CASRRQGHQGGANVLTF. CDR3 in DNA: TGTGCCAGCAGGCGACAGGGACACCAGGGAGGGGCCAACGTCCTGACTTTC.

This clonotype has at least ten counts. V usage is TRBV5-1 and J usage is TRBJ2-5; 10 bases agree with TRBD2. Germline-derived CDR1 and CDR2 are SGHRS and YFSETQ. The CDR3 runs 15 residues. After removal of 8 bases from V and 2 bases from J, the junction contained 9 bases not matched to a gene. CDR3 DNA: TGCGCCAGTACCACTAGCGGGGCAAAACAAGAGACCCAGTACTTC. Translation gives CASTTSGAKQETQYF. Full variable domain (outside the CDR3, taken from reference TRBV5-1 and TRBJ2-5): KAGVTQTPRYLIKTRGQQVTLSCSPISGHRSVSWYQQTPGQGLQFLFEYFSETQRNKGNFPGRFSGRQFSNSRSEMNVSTLELGDSALYLCASTTSGAKQETQYFGPGTRLLVL.